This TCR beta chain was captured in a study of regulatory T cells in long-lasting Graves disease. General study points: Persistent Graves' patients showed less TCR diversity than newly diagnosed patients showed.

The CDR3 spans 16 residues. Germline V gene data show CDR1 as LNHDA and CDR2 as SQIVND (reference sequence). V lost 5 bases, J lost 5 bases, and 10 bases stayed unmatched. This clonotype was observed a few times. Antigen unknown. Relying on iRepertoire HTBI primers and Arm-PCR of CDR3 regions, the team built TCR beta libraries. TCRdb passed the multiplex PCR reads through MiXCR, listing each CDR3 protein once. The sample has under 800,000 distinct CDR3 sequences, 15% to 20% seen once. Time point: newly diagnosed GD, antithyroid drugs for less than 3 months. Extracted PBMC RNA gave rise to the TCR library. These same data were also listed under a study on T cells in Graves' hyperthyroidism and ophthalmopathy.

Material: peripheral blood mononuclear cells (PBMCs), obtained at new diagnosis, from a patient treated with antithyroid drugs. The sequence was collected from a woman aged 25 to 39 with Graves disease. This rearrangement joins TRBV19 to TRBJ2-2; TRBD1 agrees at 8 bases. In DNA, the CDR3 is TGTGCCAGTAGTCCCCGGACAGGGTGGGAGACCGGGGAGCTGTTTTTT. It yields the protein CASSPRTGWETGELFF. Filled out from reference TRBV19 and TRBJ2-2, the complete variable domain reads DGGITQSPKYLFRKEGQNVTLSCEQNLNHDAMYWYRQDPGQGLRLIYYSQIVNDFQKGDIAEGYSVSREKKESFPLTVTSAQKNPTAFYLCASSPRTGWETGELFFGEGSRLTVL.